This entry lists 20 T cell receptor beta chains sequenced from one sample in a study of T-cell reconstitution after alpha-beta-depleted transplantation in children. Unique molecular identifiers were used to barcode this TCRbeta library. MiXCR, applied by TCRdb to the PCR reads, yields one record per CDR3 protein. The profile shows approximately 350,000 distinct CDR3 sequences, roughly 13% of them singletons. The sequences come from PBMCs, collected from the stem cell graft. These receptor sequences come from a human donor who donated a stem cell graft to a child with Fanconi anemia.

The chain links TRBV29-1 to TRBJ1-4; D may be TRBD1 (5 bases). Germline V CDR1 and CDR2: SQVTM, ANQGSEA. This CDR3 spans 11 amino acids. Between the trimmed V and J ends, which lost 6 bases and 7 bases, there was a span of 9 bases. The CDR3 DNA reads as TGCAGCGTGGGGCTGGGTGAAAAACTGTTTTTT. Its protein product is CSVGLGEKLFF.

This sequence joins TRBV18 and TRBJ1-5, with D unresolved. From germline, CDR1 is KGHSH and CDR2 LQKENI. Trimming stripped 3 bases from V and 3 bases from J, with 9 bases between. The length of the CDR3 is 14 residues. The CDR3 sequence is CASSPGGLNQPQHF. The DNA for the CDR3 is TGTGCCAGCTCACCCGGAGGGCTCAATCAGCCCCAGCATTTT. The variable domain in full, with the rest retrieved from reference TRBV18 and TRBJ1-5, is NAGVMQNPRHLVRRRGQEARLRCSPMKGHSHVYWYRQLPEEGLKFMVYLQKENIIDESGMPKERFSAEFPKEGPSILRIQQVVRGDSAAYFCASSPGGLNQPQHFGDGTRLSIL.

This clonotype was seen a handful of times. This chain joins TRBV28 and TRBJ2-1; D possibly matches TRBD1 or TRBD2 (6 bases each). V was pared by 5 bases and J by 7 bases, with 12 bases between. Germline V lookup: CDR1 MDHEN, CDR2 SYDVKM. The CDR3 loop spans 13 amino acids. This chain's CDR3 is CASSRRGRNEQFF. The CDR3 nucleotides are TGTGCCAGCAGTAGACGGGGGCGGAATGAGCAGTTCTTC.

This clonotype was recorded a few times. V is TRBV12-3 or TRBV12-4 and J is TRBJ2-2; 7 bases match TRBD1. V lost 5 bases to trimming and J lost 1 base; unmatched junction nucleotides: 10. This CDR3 is 17 amino acids long. DNA for the CDR3: TGTGCCAGCAGTCCGACAGGGTTTGTTGAGAACACCGGGGAGCTGTTTTTT. It is translated as CASSPTGFVENTGELFF.

This clonotype was counted at least ten times. The chain couples TRBV5-1 to TRBJ2-3; D is uncertain. The CDR3 runs 14 residues. V shed 0 bases and J shed 3 bases, with 8 bases lying between them. Per germline, CDR1 SGHRS and CDR2 YFSETQ. As DNA, the CDR3 is TGCGCCAGCAGCTTGGCCTCCAGGACAGATACGCAGTATTTT. Its protein is CASSLASRTDTQYF.

This clonotype has more than one count but fewer than ten. The V call is TRBV11-2, the J call TRBJ2-1; D possibly matches TRBD1 or TRBD2 (5 bases each). Germline CDR1 and CDR2: SGHAT and FQNNGV. V lost 1 base, J lost 5 bases, and 12 bases lay in between. CDR3 size: 15 residues. The CDR3 DNA sequence: TGTGCCAGCAGCTTAGTCGTGGGGGTGAACAATGAGCAGTTCTTC. It is translated as CASSLVVGVNNEQFF.

The chain carries TRBV7-6 and TRBJ2-1; no clear D gene. V lost 1 base, J lost 7 bases, and 5 bases lay in between. This CDR3 has 12 residues. The germline CDR1 and CDR2 sequences are SGHVS and FNYEAQ. CDR3 DNA: TGTGCCAGCAGCTTAGATGGGAATGAGCAGTTCTTC. Encoded protein: CASSLDGNEQFF.

The sample holds a few counts of this clonotype. The chain links TRBV29-1 to TRBJ2-3, with TRBD1 matching over 7 bases. The germline CDR1 and CDR2 sequences are SQVTM and ANQGSEA. The V and J ends lost 7 bases and 7 bases, in that order; junction bases with no gene match: 5. The CDR3 covers 11 residues. CDR3 region: CSAKGANTQYF. Written as DNA, the CDR3 is TGCAGCGCCAAGGGGGCTAATACGCAGTATTTT.

The rearrangement links TRBV12-3 or TRBV12-4 to TRBJ2-7, with D possibly TRBD2 on 6 matching bases. The V end lost 4 bases, the J end lost 5 bases, and 21 bases lay between the germline ends. The CDR3 covers 16 residues. The CDR3 region is CASSSRGLGPIHEQYF. The CDR3 nucleotides are TGTGCCAGCAGTTCTCGGGGGTTGGGGCCGATCCACGAGCAGTACTTC.

This clonotype was seen only a few times. The rearrangement joins TRBV12-3 or TRBV12-4 to TRBJ2-1; D gene unclear. The V end was cut by 7 bases, the J end by 4 bases, with 11 bases between. The CDR3 has 13 residues. The CDR3 sequence is CASTPESYNEQFF. Written as DNA, the CDR3 is TGTGCCAGCACCCCCGAGTCTTACAATGAGCAGTTCTTC.

This chain uses TRBV7-3 with TRBJ2-1, with D uncertain. Germline V gene sequence: CDR1 SGHTA, CDR2 FQGTGA. CDR3 length: 15 amino acids. V dropped 5 bases and J dropped 4 bases, with 15 bases sitting between them. The CDR3 coding sequence is TGTGCCAGCAGCCCGAGAAGCGCGACTTACAATGAGCAGTTCTTC. It is translated as CASSPRSATYNEQFF.

This clonotype has a handful of counts. The chain couples TRBV10-3 to TRBJ2-1; TRBD1 aligns across 8 bases. Looked up from germline, CDR1 is ENHRY and CDR2 is SYGVKD. CDR3 size: 16 residues. Trimming removed 4 bases from V and 7 bases from J; junction bases left unmatched: 12. The CDR3 here is CAISALQGVGSNEQFF. Here the CDR3 DNA reads TGTGCCATCAGTGCCTTACAGGGGGTGGGTTCTAATGAGCAGTTCTTC.

This clonotype was recorded at least ten times. J is TRBJ1-4 and V is TRBV12-3 or TRBV12-4; D unclear. CDR3 length: 14 amino acids. Trimming stripped 3 bases from V and 0 bases from J, with 5 bases between. The CDR3 DNA sequence: TGTGCCAGCAGTTTGTCAGCAACTAATGAAAAACTGTTTTTT. Translation: CASSLSATNEKLFF.

This clonotype turned up a few times. The chain uses TRBV15 and TRBJ1-1; the D gene is possibly TRBD1 (5 bases). With 1 base removed from V and 4 bases from J, the gap between germline ends came to 10 bases. The germline V gene encodes CDR1 LNHNV and CDR2 YYDKDF (reference sequence). This CDR3 is built from 14 residues. The CDR3 spells CATSRAYGGTEAFF. The CDR3 nucleotides are TGTGCCACCAGCAGAGCCTATGGGGGCACTGAAGCTTTCTTT.

The chain joins TRBV5-5 to TRBJ2-3, with TRBD2 as a possible D gene (5 bases). V was trimmed by 7 bases and J by 1 base, leaving 13 bases between them. The CDR3 loop spans 14 amino acids. CDR1 is SGHKS, CDR2 YYEKEE, per germline (reference sequence). In nucleotides, the CDR3 is TGTGCCAGCCTACGGGAAGGTCGCACAGATACGCAGTATTTT. This codes for CASLREGRTDTQYF. Filled out from reference TRBV5-5 and TRBJ2-3, the complete variable domain reads DAGVTQSPTHLIKTRGQQVTLRCSPISGHKSVSWYQQVLGQGPQFIFQYYEKEERGRGNFPDRFSARQFPNYSSELNVNALLLGDSALYLCASLREGRTDTQYFGPGTRLTVL.

This clonotype was recorded a few times. This sequence joins TRBV12-3 or TRBV12-4 and TRBJ2-3; 11 positions match TRBD2. This CDR3 has 18 amino acids. The V segment lost 6 bases and the J segment 4 bases; nucleotides outside the gene matches: 15. CDR3 DNA: TGTGCCAGCAGAGACAGAAGCTTAACTAGCGGGGGACCAGATACGCAGTATTTT. Encoded protein: CASRDRSLTSGGPDTQYF.

This clonotype was seen only a few times. This chain joins TRBV15 and TRBJ2-4; 8 bases line up with TRBD1. Unmatched junction bases numbered 9, after V lost 8 bases and J lost 0 bases. Germline CDR1 reads LNHNV; CDR2 reads YYDKDF (reference sequence). The CDR3 spans 16 residues. The CDR3 DNA sequence: TGTGCCACCGACAGGGGCCACCAAATAGCCAAAAACATTCAGTACTTC. Encoded protein: CATDRGHQIAKNIQYF.

This clonotype was seen a handful of times. The rearrangement joins TRBV6-2 or TRBV6-3 to TRBJ2-2; D might be TRBD1 (5 bases). V lost 0 bases and J lost 6, with 14 bases in between. CDR1 and CDR2 (germline): MNHEY, SVGEGT. The length of the CDR3 is 16 residues. The CDR3 DNA follows: TGTGCCAGCAGTTACTCGACAGCAAAAAGCGCCGGGGAGCTGTTTTTT. It yields the protein CASSYSTAKSAGELFF.

This clonotype showed up just a few times. The chain recombines TRBV5-4 with TRBJ2-5; 10 nucleotides match TRBD2. The CDR3 is 15 amino acids. V gave up 4 bases and J gave up 9 bases; unmatched junction bases: 12. Germline loops: CDR1 SGHNT, CDR2 YYREEE (reference sequence). CDR3 sequence (DNA): TGTGCCAGCAGCCCACTAGCGGGGCCCTTGTTGGCCCAGTACTTC. It codes for CASSPLAGPLLAQYF.

The chain combines TRBV21-1 with TRBJ1-1. TRBV21-1 is flagged as a pseudogene. The CDR3 is 13 residues long. The CDR3 DNA is TGTGCCAGCGGGCAGGCTCTGAACACTGAAGCTTTCTTT. Amino acids: CASGQALNTEAFF.